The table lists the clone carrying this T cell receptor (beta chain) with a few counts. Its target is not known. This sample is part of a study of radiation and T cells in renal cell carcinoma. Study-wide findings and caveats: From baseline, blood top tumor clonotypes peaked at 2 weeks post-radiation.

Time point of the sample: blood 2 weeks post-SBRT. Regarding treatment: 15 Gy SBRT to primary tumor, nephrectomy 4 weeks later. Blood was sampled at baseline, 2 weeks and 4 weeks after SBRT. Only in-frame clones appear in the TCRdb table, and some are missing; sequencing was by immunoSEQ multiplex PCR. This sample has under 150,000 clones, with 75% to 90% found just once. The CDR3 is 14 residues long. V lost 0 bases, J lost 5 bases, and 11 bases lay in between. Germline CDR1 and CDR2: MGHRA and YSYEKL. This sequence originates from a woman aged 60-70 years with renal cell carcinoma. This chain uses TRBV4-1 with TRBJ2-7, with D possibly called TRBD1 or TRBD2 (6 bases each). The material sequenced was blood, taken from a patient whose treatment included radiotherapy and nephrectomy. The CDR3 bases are TGCGCCAGCAGCCAAGATAGGGGGGACCACGAGCAGTACTTC. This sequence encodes CASSQDRGDHEQYF.